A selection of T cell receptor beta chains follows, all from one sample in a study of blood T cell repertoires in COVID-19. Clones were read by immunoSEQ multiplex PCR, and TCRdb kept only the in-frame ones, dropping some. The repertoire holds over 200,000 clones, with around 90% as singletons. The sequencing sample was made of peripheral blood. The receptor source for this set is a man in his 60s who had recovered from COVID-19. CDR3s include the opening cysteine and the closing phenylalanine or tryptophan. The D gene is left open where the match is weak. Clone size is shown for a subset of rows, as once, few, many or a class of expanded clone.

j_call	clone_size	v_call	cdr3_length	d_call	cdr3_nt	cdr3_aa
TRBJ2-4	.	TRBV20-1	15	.	TGCAGTGCTAGTCTACGGGGGATGGCCAAAAACATTCAGTACTTC	CSASLRGMAKNIQYF
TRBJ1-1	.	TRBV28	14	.	TGTGCCAGCAGTATACAGACAGGGAACACTGAAGCTTTCTTT	CASSIQTGNTEAFF
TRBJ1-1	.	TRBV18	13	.	TGTGCCAGTAAGGAACAGGGGAACACTGAAGCTTTCTTT	CASKEQGNTEAFF
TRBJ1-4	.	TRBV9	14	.	TGTGCCAGCAGCCTCGGACAGAAAAATGAAAAACTGTTTTTT	CASSLGQKNEKLFF
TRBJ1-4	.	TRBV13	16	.	TGTGCCAGCAGCTCAAGACGGACAGTCTCTTATGAAAAACTGTTTTTT	CASSSRRTVSYEKLFF
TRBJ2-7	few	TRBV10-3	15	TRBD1	TGTGCCATCAGTGGTGAGCGACAGGGTCGAGACGAGCAGTACTTC	CAISGERQGRDEQYF
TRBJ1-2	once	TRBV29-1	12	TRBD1	TGCAGCGTATCACAGGGGTTTTTTGGCTACACCTTC	CSVSQGFFGYTF
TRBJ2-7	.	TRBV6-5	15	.	TGTGCCAGCAGTTACGGGATTTGGCAGGGCGGCGAGCAGTACTTC	CASSYGIWQGGEQYF
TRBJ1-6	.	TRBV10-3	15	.	TGTGCCATCAGTGAGTTGTCGGGAGGCCGTTCACCCCTCCACTTT	CAISELSGGRSPLHF
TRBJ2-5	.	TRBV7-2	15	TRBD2	TGTGCCAGCAGCTTAGGGCGGGGGGGTCAAGAGACCCAGTACTTC	CASSLGRGGQETQYF
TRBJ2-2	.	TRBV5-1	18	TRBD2	TGCGCCAGCAGCCCGGGACTAGCGGGGGTTTCGAACACCGGGGAGCTGTTTTTT	CASSPGLAGVSNTGELFF
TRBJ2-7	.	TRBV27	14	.	TGTGCCAGCAGTGGGATAGGGGGATACTACGAGCAGTACTTC	CASSGIGGYYEQYF
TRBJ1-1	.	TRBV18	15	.	TGTGCCAGCTCACCACCGCATCAGGGTCGAACTGAAGCTTTCTTT	CASSPPHQGRTEAFF
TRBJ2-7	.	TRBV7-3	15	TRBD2	TGTGCCAGCAGCTTAATCGGGACTAGCGACTACGAGCAGTACTTC	CASSLIGTSDYEQYF
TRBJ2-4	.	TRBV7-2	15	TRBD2	TGTGCCAGCAGCCCCCCAGGACTAGCGAAAAACATTCAGTACTTC	CASSPPGLAKNIQYF
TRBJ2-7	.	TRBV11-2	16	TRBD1	TGTGCCAGCAGTTACATAACCGGGACAGGGTCGTACGAGCAGTACTTC	CASSYITGTGSYEQYF
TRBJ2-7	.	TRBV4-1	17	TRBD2	TGCGCCAGCAGCCGGGGGACTAGCGCCTCAAGCTCCTACGAGCAGTACTTC	CASSRGTSASSSYEQYF
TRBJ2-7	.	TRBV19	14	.	TGTGCCAGCTCCCGGCCCGGGGGTCCCTACGAGCAGTACTTC	CASSRPGGPYEQYF
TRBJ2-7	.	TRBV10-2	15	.	TGCGCCAGCAGTGGATCCGGAGCGCCGAATGGCGAGCAGTACTTC	CASSGSGAPNGEQYF
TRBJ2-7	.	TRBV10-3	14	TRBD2	TGTGCCATCAGTGAGTCGACGGGGGGCTACGAGCAGTACTTC	CAISESTGGYEQYF
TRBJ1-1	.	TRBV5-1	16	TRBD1	TGCGCCAGCAGCTCTCGAACAACAGGGGGCTACACTGAAGCTTTCTTT	CASSSRTTGGYTEAFF
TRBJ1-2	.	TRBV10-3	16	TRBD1	TGTGCCATCAGTGAGTTGCCCAGGACAGGGGAGTATGGCTACACCTTC	CAISELPRTGEYGYTF
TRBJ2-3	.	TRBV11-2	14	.	TGTGCCAGCAGCTTGGGTTTAGCCGCAGATACGCAGTATTTT	CASSLGLAADTQYF
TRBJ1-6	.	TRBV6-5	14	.	TGTGCCAGCAGCTTCACAGCAAATAATTCACCCCTCCACTTT	CASSFTANNSPLHF
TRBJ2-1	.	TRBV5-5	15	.	TGTGCCAGCAGCCCGATGTTTAGCTCCTACAATGAGCAGTTCTTC	CASSPMFSSYNEQFF
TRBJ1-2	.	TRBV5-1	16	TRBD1	TGCGCCAGCAGCTTGGGACAGGGGGCGCAAGGCTATGGCTACACCTTC	CASSLGQGAQGYGYTF
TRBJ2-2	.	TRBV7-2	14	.	TGTGCCAGCACAGCGGTTTCGAACACCGGGGAGCTGTTTTTT	CASTAVSNTGELFF
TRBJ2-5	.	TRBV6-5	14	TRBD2	TGTGCCACCAAGGGCAGCGGGGGTGGCGAGACCCAGTACTTC	CATKGSGGGETQYF
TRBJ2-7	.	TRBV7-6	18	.	TGTGCCAGCAGCTTGGCAGTGGGGACTCCCCTCGTGTTCGACGAGCAGTACTTC	CASSLAVGTPLVFDEQYF
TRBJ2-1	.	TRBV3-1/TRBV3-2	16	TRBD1	TGTGCCAGCAGTACTTTACCGGGACAGGTAGACAATGAGCAGTTCTTC	CASSTLPGQVDNEQFF
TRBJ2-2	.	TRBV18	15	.	TGTGCCAGCTCAACTAAGGGGGTTAACACCGGGGAGCTGTTTTTT	CASSTKGVNTGELFF
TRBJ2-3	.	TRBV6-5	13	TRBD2	TGTGCCAGCCGACTAGCGGGGACAGATACGCAGTATTTT	CASRLAGTDTQYF
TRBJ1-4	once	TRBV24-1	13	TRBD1	TGTGCCACCAGTGAAGCAGCGGGACAGGTACTGTTTTTT	CATSEAAGQVLFF
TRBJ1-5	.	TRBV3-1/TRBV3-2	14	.	TGTGCCAGCAGCCAAGGCCAGGGGCATCAGCCCCAGCATTTT	CASSQGQGHQPQHF
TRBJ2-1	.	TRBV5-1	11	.	TGCGCCAGCAGCTTGAGCTATGAGCAGTTCTTC	CASSLSYEQFF
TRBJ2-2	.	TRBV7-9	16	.	TGTGCCAGCAGCTCCCCGGGGGGCTCGAACACCGGGGAGCTGTTTTTT	CASSSPGGSNTGELFF
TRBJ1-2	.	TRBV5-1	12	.	TGCGCCAGCAGCTTGATGGGGGCGAGCTACACCTTC	CASSLMGASYTF
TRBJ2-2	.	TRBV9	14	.	TGTGCCAGCGAGGCGCGGGCGAACACCGGGGAGCTGTTTTTT	CASEARANTGELFF
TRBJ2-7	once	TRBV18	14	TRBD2	TGTGCCAGCTCACCTAAAGCCGGGAGGCGCGAGCAGTACTTC	CASSPKAGRREQYF
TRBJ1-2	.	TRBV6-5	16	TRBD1	TGTGCCAGCAGTTATACTTTGGGACAGGGGAACTATGGCTACACCTTC	CASSYTLGQGNYGYTF
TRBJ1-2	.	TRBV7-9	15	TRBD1	TGTGCCAGCAGCAGCCTACAGGGGATAAACTATGGCTACACCTTC	CASSSLQGINYGYTF
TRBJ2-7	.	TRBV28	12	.	TGTGCCAGCAGAAGAACTAGGTACGAGCAGTACTTC	CASRRTRYEQYF
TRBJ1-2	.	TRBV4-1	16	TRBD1	TGCGCCAGCAGCCAGGAGGGGACAGGGGGGCTCTATGGCTACACCTTC	CASSQEGTGGLYGYTF
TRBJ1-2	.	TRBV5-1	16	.	TGCGCCAGCAGCTTGGAAGTCGGCAGGGGCCTCTATGGCTACACCTTC	CASSLEVGRGLYGYTF
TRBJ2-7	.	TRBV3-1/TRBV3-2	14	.	TGTGCCAGCAGCCGGCAGGACTTGTCCTACGAGCAGTACTTC	CASSRQDLSYEQYF
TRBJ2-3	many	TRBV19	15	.	TGTGCCAGTACATCGCTGGGAGCCTCGCCAGATACGCAGTATTTT	CASTSLGASPDTQYF
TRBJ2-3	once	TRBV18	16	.	TGTGCCAGCTCACCAGTCTTATCTTCTAGCACAGATACGCAGTATTTT	CASSPVLSSSTDTQYF
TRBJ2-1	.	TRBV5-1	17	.	TGCGCCAGCAGCTTGTCCCGGATGCTCAGCGCCTACAATGAGCAGTTCTTC	CASSLSRMLSAYNEQFF
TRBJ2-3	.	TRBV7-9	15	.	TGTGCCAGCAGTGAGACTCTAGTTAGCACAGATACGCAGTATTTT	CASSETLVSTDTQYF